Listed here are 22 T cell receptor beta chains from one sample, sequenced in a study of blood T cell repertoires in COVID-19. The data were produced by immunoSEQ multiplex PCR, yet TCRdb's version contains in-frame clones alone and is incomplete. The sample has about 200,000 clones; roughly 90% are singletons. Sequencing used peripheral blood. These receptors originate from a man between 18 and 29 years old with active or convalescent COVID-19.

The V call is TRBV19, the J call TRBJ1-4, with D possibly being TRBD1 (5 bases). Germline CDR1 and CDR2: LNHDA and SQIVND (reference sequence). The CDR3 has 14 amino acids. V shed 9 bases and J shed 8 bases, with 19 bases lying between them. The CDR3 DNA follows: TGTGCCAGCACTACACACGCCCGGGGGGAAAAACTGTTTTTT. It encodes CASTTHARGEKLFF. The whole variable domain, remainder taken from reference TRBV19 and TRBJ1-4, is DGGITQSPKYLFRKEGQNVTLSCEQNLNHDAMYWYRQDPGQGLRLIYYSQIVNDFQKGDIAEGYSVSREKKESFPLTVTSAQKNPTAFYLCASTTHARGEKLFFGSGTQLSVL.

The CDR3 sequence is CSVVAGSEAGELFF. The CDR3, as DNA: TGCAGCGTTGTAGCGGGCTCTGAGGCCGGGGAGCTGTTTTTT. The chain employs TRBV29-1 and TRBJ2-2, with 7 bases fitting TRBD2. The V and J ends lost 4 bases and 6 bases, in that order; junction bases with no gene match: 8. The CDR3 has 14 residues. The germline V gene encodes CDR1 SQVTM and CDR2 ANQGSEA.

This rearrangement joins TRBV24-1 to TRBJ1-2; 8 nucleotides match TRBD1. Looked up from germline, CDR1 is KGHDR and CDR2 is SFDVKD. Trimming removed 2 bases from V and 4 bases from J; junction bases left unmatched: 5. The CDR3 totals 15 residues. The CDR3 is CATSDSDRGIYGYTF. For the CDR3, the DNA is TGTGCCACCAGTGATTCCGACAGGGGCATCTATGGCTACACCTTC.

Written as DNA, the CDR3 is TGTGCCAGTAGTATAGATGGGCAAGCGGGCTATGGCTACACCTTC. Protein product: CASSIDGQAGYGYTF. The chain employs TRBV19 and TRBJ1-2; D unclear. The CDR3 extends over 15 amino acids. V gave up 0 bases and J gave up 4 bases, with 12 bases separating them. CDR1 is LNHDA, CDR2 SQIVND, per germline (reference sequence).

This clone showed up just a few times. The chain uses TRBV18 and TRBJ2-5; D remains ambiguous. Per germline, CDR1 KGHSH and CDR2 LQKENI. The V and J ends lost 3 bases and 1 base respectively, with 15 bases between them. The CDR3 covers 16 residues. In DNA form, the CDR3 reads TGTGCCAGCTCACCTACTGGCAGCGATGGCCAAGAGACCCAGTACTTC. It translates to CASSPTGSDGQETQYF.

The chain joins TRBV15 to TRBJ2-1, with TRBD1 identical over 9 bases. The CDR3 is 17 amino acids. CDR1 and CDR2 (germline): LNHNV, YYDKDF (reference sequence). The V and J ends lost 0 bases and 8 bases, in that order; junction bases with no gene match: 11. Written as DNA, the CDR3 is TGTGCCACCAGCAGAGAGGGGACAGGGCTAAACGGTGATGAGCAGTTCTTC. Protein sequence: CATSREGTGLNGDEQFF.

The chain recombines TRBV7-9 with TRBJ1-4; D gene unclear. The CDR3 is made up of 13 amino acids. The ends were cut back, 6 bases at V and 5 bases at J, with 10 bases in the middle. CDR1 and CDR2 (germline): SEHNR, FQNEAQ (reference sequence). The CDR3 DNA reads as TGTGCCAGCAGTTCTAGAGAGAATGAAAAACTGTTTTTT. As protein: CASSSRENEKLFF.

The V and J genes are TRBV19 and TRBJ2-1, with TRBD2 as a possible D gene (6 bases). The CDR3 extends over 15 amino acids. Germline V gene sequence: CDR1 LNHDA, CDR2 SQIVND (reference sequence). The ends were cut back, 5 bases at V and 7 bases at J, with 18 bases in the middle. CDR3 sequence: CASSPPGGAGNEQFF. The CDR3 DNA reads TGTGCCAGTAGTCCTCCCGGTGGGGCGGGAAATGAGCAGTTCTTC.

The genes are TRBV10-3 and TRBJ1-3; TRBD1 matches 7 bases. CDR3 size: 14 residues. Unmatched junction bases numbered 7, after V lost 5 bases and J lost 6 bases. Germline lookup yields CDR1 ENHRY and CDR2 SYGVKD. CDR3 DNA sequence: TGTGCCATCAGTCCGGGACAGTACCAAAACACCATATATTTT. Its protein product is CAISPGQYQNTIYF.

J is TRBJ2-3 and V is TRBV7-2, with D possibly being TRBD2 (5 bases). V was shortened by 1 base and J by 3 bases, with 23 bases between the two germline ends. This CDR3 has 19 amino acids. CDR1 is SGHTA, CDR2 FQGNSA, per germline. Here the CDR3 DNA reads TGTGCCAGCAGCTTAGTATCGACGGCTCTAGGGAGAAAAACAGATACGCAGTATTTT. This translates into CASSLVSTALGRKTDTQYF.

J is TRBJ1-5 and V is TRBV18; D is uncertain. Trimming left V 5 bases short and J 4 bases short, with 15 bases between. The germline V gene encodes CDR1 KGHSH and CDR2 LQKENI. The CDR3 is made up of 15 amino acids. The CDR3 nucleotides are TGTGCCAGCTCAGATGGCAGGTCGGGGAATCAGCCCCAGCATTTT. This codes for CASSDGRSGNQPQHF.

The chain combines TRBV29-1 with TRBJ2-1; possibly TRBD2 for D (6 bases). The CDR3 extends over 16 amino acids. Germline V gene sequence: CDR1 SQVTM, CDR2 ANQGSEA. Trimming removed 6 bases from V and 1 base from J, with 19 bases in between. CDR3 nucleotides: TGCAGCGTCCCGCTTAGCGGTCGGGGATCCTACAATGAGCAGTTCTTC. Its translation is CSVPLSGRGSYNEQFF.

This chain links TRBV4-1 with TRBJ2-7, with 9 bases lining up with TRBD2. V dropped 0 bases and J dropped 2; count of bases not matched to a gene: 5. Germline CDR1 reads MGHRA; CDR2 reads YSYEKL. The CDR3 sequence is 16 residues long. The CDR3 DNA follows: TGCGCCAGCAGCCAAGAGGGGACTAGCTCTGCCTACGAGCAGTACTTC. This encodes CASSQEGTSSAYEQYF.

The chain uses TRBV2 and TRBJ2-1; D is possibly TRBD2 (6 bases). The CDR3 is 15 amino acids. Deletions cut 0 bases from V and 2 bases from J, with 8 bases between. The germline V gene has CDR1 SNHLY and CDR2 FYNNEI. CDR3 in amino acids: CASSEAGGAYNEQFF. CDR3 DNA sequence: TGTGCCAGCAGTGAAGCGGGCGGGGCCTACAATGAGCAGTTCTTC.

CDR3 in DNA: TGTGCCTGGTTGGGTGCGGGGAGGTCAGGAACAGATACGCAGTATTTT. It translates to CAWLGAGRSGTDTQYF. The V gene is TRBV30, the J gene TRBJ2-3, with D tentatively TRBD2 (6 bases). The CDR3 length is 16 residues. Trimming took off 5 bases at V and 3 bases at J, with 21 bases between the two ends. Germline assignment: CDR1 GTSNPN and CDR2 SVGIG (reference sequence). Full variable domain (remainder filled in from reference TRBV30 and TRBJ2-3): SQTIHQWPATLVQPVGSPLSLECTVEGTSNPNLYWYRQAAGRGLQLLFYSVGIGQISSEVPQNLSASRPQDRQFILSSKKLLLSDSGFYLCAWLGAGRSGTDTQYFGPGTRLTVL.

The chain links TRBV2 to TRBJ2-5, with D maybe TRBD2 (6 bases). The germline gives CDR1 SNHLY, CDR2 FYNNEI. The CDR3 has 15 residues. Between the trimmed V and J ends, which lost 6 bases and 1 base, there was a span of 15 bases. As DNA, the CDR3 is TGTGCCAGCAGGGTGAAGCGGGCCGCCCAAGAGACCCAGTACTTC. This encodes CASRVKRAAQETQYF. The full variable domain, rest sourced from reference TRBV2 and TRBJ2-5, is EPEVTQTPSHQVTQMGQEVILRCVPISNHLYFYWYRQILGQKVEFLVSFYNNEISEKSEIFDDQFSVERPDGSNFTLKIRSTKLEDSAMYFCASRVKRAAQETQYFGPGTRLLVL.

This clone was seen more than once but under ten times. The chain employs TRBV19 and TRBJ2-7, with 8 bases that match TRBD1. The CDR3 contains 15 residues. V lost 5 bases, J lost 0 bases, and 6 bases stayed unmatched. Germline CDR1 reads LNHDA; CDR2 reads SQIVND (reference sequence). CDR3 protein: CASSADRASSYEQYF. CDR3 DNA sequence: TGTGCCAGTAGTGCGGACAGGGCGTCCTCCTACGAGCAGTACTTC.

V usage is TRBV13 and J usage is TRBJ1-1, with D hard to call. V lost 1 base and J lost 6, with 9 bases in between. Germline V gene lookup returns CDR1 PRHDT and CDR2 FYEKMQ (reference sequence). The length of the CDR3 is 13 residues. This CDR3 is CASSLAVVAEAFF. CDR3 nucleotide sequence: TGTGCCAGCAGCTTAGCGGTGGTAGCTGAAGCTTTCTTT.

The chain has TRBV3-1 (or the pseudogene TRBV3-2) and TRBJ2-1; D remains unclear. With 1 base removed from V and 10 bases from J, the gap between germline ends came to 11 bases. Germline lookup yields CDR1 LGHDT and CDR2 YNNKEL (reference sequence). The CDR3 consists of 13 residues. The DNA of the CDR3 is TGTGCCAGCAGCCAAGCAAGCCTCCACGAGCAGTTCTTC. Translated, it gives CASSQASLHEQFF.

The V gene is TRBV25-1, the J gene TRBJ2-1; D uncertain. Germline values: CDR1 MGHDK, CDR2 SYGVNS. Trimming cost V 3 bases and J 15 bases, with 18 bases left between them. This CDR3 has 13 residues. CDR3 in DNA: TGTGCCAGCAGTGATTACAGTGGTCATTTTCCGTTCTTC. Translating gives CASSDYSGHFPFF.

The chain recombines TRBV30 with TRBJ1-5; D gene ambiguous. V dropped 1 base and J dropped 0 bases, with 7 bases sitting between them. The CDR3 is made up of 14 amino acids. Germline V gene lookup returns CDR1 GTSNPN and CDR2 SVGIG (reference sequence). The CDR3 region is CAWSDRYSNQPQHF. The CDR3 bases are TGTGCCTGGAGTGACAGATATAGCAATCAGCCCCAGCATTTT.

This chain joins TRBV18 and TRBJ2-1; 8 bases agree with TRBD1. This CDR3 has 17 residues. V dropped 5 bases and J dropped 8; count of bases not matched to a gene: 17. CDR1 and CDR2 from the germline V gene are KGHSH and LQKENI. The CDR3 nucleotides read TGTGCCAGCTCAGGTTCCAGGACAGGGACGGGGATCCATGAGCAGTTCTTC. Protein: CASSGSRTGTGIHEQFF.